The 24 T cell receptor beta chains below were found in one sample sequenced in a study of chronic HIV infection and antiretroviral therapy. TCRdb reprocessed the 5' RACE reads with MiXCR, giving one entry per CDR3 protein. This table has more than 40,000 distinct CDR3 sequences, 15% to 20% appearing once. What was sequenced was peripheral blood. Source of these receptors: an adult who had HIV and had not received antiretroviral therapy, or was an uninfected healthy control (not recorded which).

The CDR3 DNA reads TGTGCCAGCAGCCCGGCTGGGAGGGGCGAGACCCAGTACTTC. It encodes CASSPAGRGETQYF. This chain connects TRBV7-2 to TRBJ2-5; TRBD2 matches 7 bases. Trimming at V came to 5 bases and at J to 5 bases, leaving 8 bases not matched to a gene. The CDR3 sequence is 14 residues long. Looked up from germline, CDR1 is SGHTA and CDR2 is FQGNSA.

The V and J genes are TRBV28 and TRBJ2-5; D may be TRBD2 (5 bases). V dropped 1 base and J dropped 5 bases, with 14 bases sitting between them. The CDR3 is 15 amino acids. Germline-derived CDR1 and CDR2 are MDHEN and SYDVKM. The CDR3 loop reads CASSLYTRASETQYF. CDR3 DNA: TGTGCCAGCAGTTTATATACTAGGGCTAGCGAGACCCAGTACTTC. The full variable domain, its missing parts supplied by reference TRBV28 and TRBJ2-5, is DVKVTQSSRYLVKRTGEKVFLECVQDMDHENMFWYRQDPGLGLRLIYFSYDVKMKEKGDIPEGYSVSREKKERFSLILESASTNQTSMYLCASSLYTRASETQYFGPGTRLLVL.

The chain has TRBV27 and TRBJ2-2; 15 bases align to TRBD2. J gave up 6 bases and V 2 bases, and 7 bases lay outside the gene matches. This CDR3 has 18 residues. Germline V CDR1 and CDR2: MNHEY, SMNVEV (reference sequence). CDR3 protein: CASSLVIGLAGGPGELFF. CDR3 nucleotide sequence: TGTGCCAGCAGTTTAGTAATCGGACTAGCGGGAGGGCCCGGGGAGCTGTTTTTT.

In DNA, the CDR3 is TGTGCCAGCAGCCTTTTCGGACAGGCGACTTCCTACGAGCAGTACTTC. Protein sequence: CASSLFGQATSYEQYF. The chain combines TRBV28 with TRBJ2-7; TRBD1 agrees at 7 bases. With V trimmed by 6 bases and J by 1 base, 12 bases remained unmatched. There are 16 residues in the CDR3. From germline, CDR1 is MDHEN and CDR2 SYDVKM.

The chain couples TRBV5-6 to TRBJ2-1; 8 bases are a match to TRBD2. Germline trimming cut 2 bases from V and 9 bases from J; bases unmatched to any gene: 7. Germline V gene data show CDR1 as SGHDT and CDR2 as YYEEEE. The CDR3 sequence is 14 residues long. CDR3 sequence: CASSFTGRAGEQFF. In DNA form, the CDR3 reads TGTGCCAGCAGCTTTACCGGGAGGGCGGGTGAGCAGTTCTTC.

The chain uses TRBV28 and TRBJ2-3; 12 bases line up with TRBD2. Unmatched junction bases numbered 13, after V lost 8 bases and J lost 4 bases. CDR3 size: 17 residues. CDR1 and CDR2 from the germline V gene are MDHEN and SYDVKM. CDR3 amino acids: CASLPRTSGILADTQYF. The CDR3 region has the DNA TGTGCCAGCCTTCCACGGACTAGCGGGATATTGGCAGATACGCAGTATTTT.

The J gene is TRBJ1-1, the V gene TRBV6-1; no clear D gene. This CDR3 is built from 15 residues. Trimming pared 2 bases from V and 1 base from J, leaving 11 bases between. Germline loops: CDR1 MNHNS, CDR2 SASEGT. CDR3 loop: CASSEIGRPNTEAFF. Here the CDR3 DNA reads TGTGCCAGCAGTGAAATTGGCAGACCGAACACTGAAGCTTTCTTT.

J is TRBJ2-5 and V is TRBV3-1; D might be TRBD2 (6 bases). Germline lookup yields CDR1 LGHDT and CDR2 YNNKEL (reference sequence). The CDR3 sequence is 16 residues long. The ends were cut back, 0 bases at V and 3 bases at J, with 14 bases in the middle. The CDR3 spells CASSQDWLAREETQYF. The CDR3 DNA reads as TGTGCCAGCAGCCAAGACTGGCTAGCGAGAGAAGAGACCCAGTACTTC.

The rearrangement joins TRBV30 to TRBJ1-2; D is unresolved. Germline loops: CDR1 GTSNPN, CDR2 SVGIG (reference sequence). This CDR3 is 14 amino acids long. V lost 3 bases and J 0 bases, leaving 11 bases between the germline ends. The CDR3 nucleotides read TGTGCCTGGAGGGGCCTACTCGCTAACTATGGCTACACCTTC. It encodes CAWRGLLANYGYTF.

The chain is built from TRBV28 and TRBJ1-5, with a tentative D call TRBD1 (5 bases). Germline CDR1 MDHEN, CDR2 SYDVKM. This CDR3 spans 16 amino acids. Trimming removed 6 bases from V and 0 bases from J, with 15 bases in between. CDR3 nucleotides: TGTGCCAGCAGCCTACGAGGGACGGATAGCAATCAGCCCCAGCATTTT. It specifies CASSLRGTDSNQPQHF. The full variable domain, with the rest looked up from reference TRBV28 and TRBJ1-5, is DVKVTQSSRYLVKRTGEKVFLECVQDMDHENMFWYRQDPGLGLRLIYFSYDVKMKEKGDIPEGYSVSREKKERFSLILESASTNQTSMYLCASSLRGTDSNQPQHFGDGTRLSIL.

This clonotype occurred a few times. In DNA form, the CDR3 reads TGTGCCAGCTCACTAGAACTAGCGGGAGTTAACGAGCAGTACTTC. It encodes CASSLELAGVNEQYF. V is TRBV18 and J is TRBJ2-7; 11 positions agree with TRBD2. The trim removed 4 bases at V and 5 bases at J, leaving 7 bases unmatched. CDR3 length equals 15 residues. The germline gives CDR1 KGHSH, CDR2 LQKENI.

The chain has TRBV5-5 and TRBJ1-5, with 8 bases identical to TRBD1. Germline V gene sequence: CDR1 SGHKS, CDR2 YYEKEE (reference sequence). The CDR3 runs to 16 residues. With V trimmed by 4 bases and J by 1 base, 7 bases remained unmatched. This CDR3 reads CASSPPGQVSNQPQHF. In nucleotides, the CDR3 is TGTGCCAGCAGCCCCCCGGGACAGGTGAGCAATCAGCCCCAGCATTTT.

V is TRBV28 and J is TRBJ2-7; no clear D gene. With 5 bases removed from V and 6 bases from J, the gap between germline ends came to 11 bases. The germline V gene has CDR1 MDHEN and CDR2 SYDVKM. The CDR3 sequence is 12 residues long. The CDR3: CASSAALGEQYF. The CDR3 DNA reads as TGTGCCAGCAGTGCCGCCTTAGGCGAGCAGTACTTC.

V gene TRBV6-5 combines with J gene TRBJ2-5; the D is unclear. This CDR3 comprises 16 residues. Germline V gene sequence: CDR1 MNHEY, CDR2 SVGAGI. Between the trimmed V and J ends, which lost 2 bases and 1 base, there was a span of 14 bases. CDR3 nucleotide sequence: TGTGCCAGCAGTTACAAGGTCGGGTACGGCCAAGAGACCCAGTACTTC. It specifies CASSYKVGYGQETQYF.

J is TRBJ2-1 and V is TRBV28, with D tentatively TRBD2 (6 bases). Germline V gene sequence: CDR1 MDHEN, CDR2 SYDVKM. The germline V and J ends were trimmed by 6 bases and 1 base, with 10 bases remaining between them. The CDR3 has 14 residues. CDR3 protein: CASRPGGSYNEQFF. In DNA form, the CDR3 reads TGTGCCAGCAGACCTGGGGGGTCCTACAATGAGCAGTTCTTC. The complete variable domain, with remaining parts taken from reference TRBV28 and TRBJ2-1, reads DVKVTQSSRYLVKRTGEKVFLECVQDMDHENMFWYRQDPGLGLRLIYFSYDVKMKEKGDIPEGYSVSREKKERFSLILESASTNQTSMYLCASRPGGSYNEQFFGPGTRLTVL.

This clonotype was counted a few times. The V gene is TRBV20-1, the J gene TRBJ2-3, with D perhaps TRBD2 (5 bases). This CDR3 region has 14 residues. V gave up 8 bases and J gave up 0 bases, with 15 bases separating them. The germline CDR1 and CDR2 sequences are DFQATT and SNEGSKA (reference sequence). The CDR3 is CSPQRSGSTDTQYF. As DNA, the CDR3 is TGCAGTCCCCAAAGAAGCGGAAGCACAGATACGCAGTATTTT.

V is TRBV2 and J is TRBJ1-5; D perhaps matches TRBD1 (6 bases). The CDR3 consists of 14 residues. The V gene's germline CDR1 is SNHLY and CDR2 FYNNEI. V was cut by 10 bases and J by 11 bases, with 24 bases left in between. CDR3 nucleotides: TGTGCCATCGCGGGGGGGCCCGATGAGGGAGCCCAGCATTTT. Translating it yields CAIAGGPDEGAQHF.

This clonotype was observed at least ten times. The V call is TRBV28, the J call TRBJ2-3; D might be TRBD1 (5 bases). Per germline, CDR1 MDHEN and CDR2 SYDVKM. With 8 bases removed from V and 0 bases from J, the gap between germline ends came to 15 bases. CDR3 size: 15 residues. In nucleotides, the CDR3 is TGTGCCAGCGACGGACAAGGGTCTAGCACAGATACGCAGTATTTT. Residues: CASDGQGSSTDTQYF.

This clonotype came up a few times. The chain recombines TRBV4-1 with TRBJ2-1, with 8 bases that match TRBD1. With 2 bases clipped from V and 6 bases from J, the junction kept 3 bases outside the gene matches. There are 14 residues in the CDR3. Looked up from germline, CDR1 is MGHRA and CDR2 is YSYEKL. CDR3 nucleotides: TGCGCCAGCAGCCAAAGGGACAGGCCCAATGAGCAGTTCTTC. Amino acids: CASSQRDRPNEQFF.

This chain uses TRBV28 with TRBJ1-2, with unresolved D. CDR1 and CDR2 (germline): MDHEN, SYDVKM. CDR3 length: 11 amino acids. V lost 4 bases, J lost 14 bases, and 14 bases lay in between. DNA for the CDR3: TGTGCCAGCAGTTCTCCGCGGAGCGCAACCTTC. It codes for CASSSPRSATF.

The gene calls are TRBV12-3 or TRBV12-4 and TRBJ1-1; 7 nucleotides agree with TRBD1. This CDR3 has 15 residues. V was pared by 3 bases and J by 12 bases, with 16 bases of the junction left unmatched. CDR3 in DNA: TGTGCCAGCAGTTTCCAAAAGGGGGCAGGAGATGATACTTTCTTT. Protein sequence: CASSFQKGAGDDTFF.

There are a few counts of this clonotype. V usage is TRBV24-1 and J usage is TRBJ2-1; 12 bases are shared with TRBD2. CDR1 and CDR2 from the germline V gene are KGHDR and SFDVKD. Trimming at V came to 5 bases and at J to 2 bases, leaving 0 bases not matched to a gene. The CDR3 runs 15 residues. CDR3 DNA: TGTGCCACCAGTGGGACTAGCGGGGCCTACAATGAGCAGTTCTTC. Its translation is CATSGTSGAYNEQFF.

This clonotype appeared a few times. The chain uses TRBV10-3 and TRBJ2-7; the match to TRBD2 covers 11 bases. The V segment lost 10 bases and the J segment 2 bases; nucleotides outside the gene matches: 4. Germline V gene sequence: CDR1 ENHRY, CDR2 SYGVKD. The CDR3 length is 13 residues. The CDR3 DNA reads as TGTGCCACTCAGACTAGCGGGGCCTACGAGCAGTACTTC. The encoded protein is CATQTSGAYEQYF.

This clonotype was found a few times. CDR3 sequence (DNA): TGTGCCAGCAGGCCCGGGGGTCCTCAGGATGGCTACACCTTC. This encodes CASRPGGPQDGYTF. The genes are TRBV6-6 and TRBJ1-2; D may be TRBD1 (5 bases). Trimming took 6 bases from V and 6 from J, leaving 17 bases between them. CDR3 length equals 14 residues. The germline V gene encodes CDR1 MNHNY and CDR2 SVGAGI (reference sequence).